This is a list of T cell receptor beta chains from one sample in a study of shared clonotypes between healthy human individuals. Some clones are missing from TCRdb's copy, which holds only in-frame ones; the method was immunoSEQ multiplex PCR. The sample lists a few hundred thousand clones, more than 60% occurring once. Material for sequencing was memory CD4+ T cells sorted from blood. Source of these receptors: a man under 40 in good health. Both conserved end residues are part of each CDR3. Fields, in order: J gene, D gene, clone size, V gene, CDR3 DNA, CDR3 protein. A D gene is named only where the DNA matches it firmly. Size is omitted from some rows. Given values are once, few, many or a class for expanded clones.

j_call: TRBJ2-7
d_call: TRBD1
clone_size: -
v_call: TRBV19
cdr3_nt: TGTGCCAGTTCAGGGACAGGGGCAGCGGAGCAGTACTTC
cdr3_aa: CASSGTGAAEQYF

j_call: TRBJ2-3
d_call: -
clone_size: few
v_call: TRBV10-1
cdr3_nt: TGCGCCAGCAGAGAGGTTTTGGGCGATACGCAGTATTTT
cdr3_aa: CASREVLGDTQYF

j_call: TRBJ2-5
d_call: TRBD2
clone_size: -
v_call: TRBV10-2
cdr3_nt: TGCGCCAGCAGTAAAACTAGCGGGCAAGAGACCCAGTACTTC
cdr3_aa: CASSKTSGQETQYF

j_call: TRBJ1-2
d_call: -
clone_size: once
v_call: TRBV4-2
cdr3_nt: TGTGCCAGCAGCCAAGACGCAGGGAACCATGGCTACACCTTC
cdr3_aa: CASSQDAGNHGYTF

j_call: TRBJ2-1
d_call: TRBD2
clone_size: -
v_call: TRBV2
cdr3_nt: TGTGCCAGCAGGGCGGGTAGCGGGAGGGGCAATGAGCAGTTCTTC
cdr3_aa: CASRAGSGRGNEQFF

j_call: TRBJ2-5
d_call: -
clone_size: few
v_call: TRBV4-1
cdr3_nt: TGCGCCAGCAGCCAAGCCCAAGGGGGGGAGACCCAGTACTTC
cdr3_aa: CASSQAQGGETQYF

j_call: TRBJ2-1
d_call: TRBD2
clone_size: -
v_call: TRBV2
cdr3_nt: TGTGCCAGCAGTCTAGCGGAACTAGAGGAGCAGTTCTTC
cdr3_aa: CASSLAELEEQFF

j_call: TRBJ2-7
d_call: TRBD1
clone_size: -
v_call: TRBV18
cdr3_nt: TGTGCCAGCTCACGGGACAGGGGCTACGAGCAGTACTTC
cdr3_aa: CASSRDRGYEQYF

j_call: TRBJ1-4
d_call: TRBD1
clone_size: -
v_call: TRBV27
cdr3_nt: TGTGCCAGCAGCCGGGACAGGGGACCTGCAACTAATGAAAAACTGTTTTTT
cdr3_aa: CASSRDRGPATNEKLFF

j_call: TRBJ2-5
d_call: TRBD2
clone_size: once
v_call: TRBV28
cdr3_nt: TGTGCCAGCAGTTTGCTAGCGGGAGTGGTGACCCAGTACTTC
cdr3_aa: CASSLLAGVVTQYF

j_call: TRBJ2-1
d_call: TRBD2
clone_size: -
v_call: TRBV28
cdr3_nt: TGTGCCAGCAGCCCCGTGGCTAGCGGGAGTCTCTACAATGAGCAGTTCTTC
cdr3_aa: CASSPVASGSLYNEQFF

j_call: TRBJ1-1
d_call: TRBD1
clone_size: -
v_call: TRBV29-1
cdr3_nt: TGCAGCGGGGGGGGACAGGTGAACACTGAAGCTTTCTTT
cdr3_aa: CSGGGQVNTEAFF

j_call: TRBJ1-5
d_call: -
clone_size: large
v_call: TRBV29-1
cdr3_nt: TGCAGCGTACGTGACAATCACAATCAGCCCCAGCATTTT
cdr3_aa: CSVRDNHNQPQHF

j_call: TRBJ2-3
d_call: -
clone_size: once
v_call: TRBV10-3
cdr3_nt: TGTGCCATCAGTGAGGTTTCGGCGTACACAGATACGCAGTATTTT
cdr3_aa: CAISEVSAYTDTQYF

j_call: TRBJ2-5
d_call: TRBD2
clone_size: -
v_call: TRBV5-1
cdr3_nt: TGCGCCAGCAGCTTGGGAGCGGGCGGGACTAGCGGAGTACCAGAGACCCAGTACTTC
cdr3_aa: CASSLGAGGTSGVPETQYF

j_call: TRBJ1-1
d_call: -
clone_size: -
v_call: TRBV9
cdr3_nt: TGTGCCAGCAGCGTAGAAGGGGGTTTCGGTTCGAACACTGAAGCTTTCTTT
cdr3_aa: CASSVEGGFGSNTEAFF

j_call: TRBJ2-5
d_call: -
clone_size: few
v_call: TRBV5-1
cdr3_nt: TGCGCCAGCAGCGCCCCCCGAGGGACCCAAGAGACCCAGTACTTC
cdr3_aa: CASSAPRGTQETQYF

j_call: TRBJ2-2
d_call: -
clone_size: -
v_call: TRBV15
cdr3_nt: TGTGCCACCAGCAGGCCGGGACGGCGAGGCACCGGGGAGCTGTTTTTT
cdr3_aa: CATSRPGRRGTGELFF

j_call: TRBJ2-2
d_call: TRBD2
clone_size: few
v_call: TRBV28
cdr3_nt: TGTGCCAGCAGTTTAGTGATTGGAGCGGGAGCCGGGGAGCTGTTTTTT
cdr3_aa: CASSLVIGAGAGELFF

j_call: TRBJ2-3
d_call: -
clone_size: -
v_call: TRBV9
cdr3_nt: TGTGCCAGCAGCCCTCCCGCGGGGGCTCGGACAGATACGCAGTATTTT
cdr3_aa: CASSPPAGARTDTQYF

j_call: TRBJ2-5
d_call: TRBD2
clone_size: few
v_call: TRBV5-4
cdr3_nt: TGTGCCAGCAGCTTGGGTAGCGGGCAAGAGACCCAGTACTTC
cdr3_aa: CASSLGSGQETQYF

j_call: TRBJ1-1
d_call: -
clone_size: -
v_call: TRBV7-9
cdr3_nt: TGTGCCAGCAGCTTAAGCCACGCCACTGAAGCTTTCTTT
cdr3_aa: CASSLSHATEAFF

j_call: TRBJ1-1
d_call: -
clone_size: -
v_call: TRBV6-1
cdr3_nt: TGTGCCAGCAGTGAAAGTCAACTGACAGGTGAAGCTTTCTTT
cdr3_aa: CASSESQLTGEAFF

j_call: TRBJ1-2
d_call: -
clone_size: -
v_call: TRBV5-4
cdr3_nt: TGTGCCAGCAGCAAGGACTTTCGGAACTATGGCTACACCTTC
cdr3_aa: CASSKDFRNYGYTF